A selection of T cell receptor beta chains follows, all from one sample in a study of T cells in Graves' hyperthyroidism and ophthalmopathy. TCRdb re-derived calls from the multiplex PCR reads in MiXCR, one entry per CDR3 protein. Of approximately 420,000 distinct CDR3 sequences listed, roughly 15% are singletons. Sequenced material: blood. These receptors originate from a woman under 30 with Graves' hyperthyroidism. Each CDR3 is given with its conserved first and last residue. D genes are given only for firm matches. A row's size may be missing; if present it is once, few, many or a size class.

V gene	J gene	D gene	clone size	CDR3 DNA	CDR3 protein
TRBV5-1	TRBJ1-1	NA	few	TGCGCCAGCAGCTTGAACGGTAGAATGAACACTGAAGCTTTCTTT	CASSLNGRMNTEAFF
TRBV20-1	TRBJ1-5	TRBD1	many	TGCAGTGCTCCCGGGACAGGGGGCGGTCAGCCCCAGCATTTT	CSAPGTGGGQPQHF
TRBV11-2	TRBJ2-7	TRBD1	many	TGTGCCAGCAGCTTAGATAGGACAGGTCCCTACGAGCAGTACTTC	CASSLDRTGPYEQYF
TRBV12-3/TRBV12-4	TRBJ2-7	TRBD1	many	TGTGCCAGCAGTTCACAACCGGGGACAGAGAGCTCCTACGAGCAGTACTTC	CASSSQPGTESSYEQYF
TRBV30	TRBJ2-5	TRBD1	many	TGTGCCTGGATGGAGACAGGGCAAGAGACCCAGTACTTC	CAWMETGQETQYF
TRBV4-3	TRBJ1-2	NA	NA	TGCGCCAGCAGCCAAGAGTTGGGTCAGGGAGTCTATGGCTACACCTTC	CASSQELGQGVYGYTF
TRBV6-1	TRBJ2-7	TRBD2	many	TGTGCCAGCAGTGTTTCCAGCGGGAGGGACGAGCAGTACTTC	CASSVSSGRDEQYF
TRBV28	TRBJ2-2	NA	NA	TGTGCCAGCCAGTCGCCAGGTTTTAACACCGGGGAGCTGTTTTTT	CASQSPGFNTGELFF
TRBV28	TRBJ2-7	NA	many	TGTGCCAGCAGTTTTGGCCTAGTAACCTACGAGCAGTACTTC	CASSFGLVTYEQYF
TRBV7-6	TRBJ2-2	TRBD1	few	TGTGCCAGCAGCCTCGAGGCAGGGGGCGAGATCGGGGAGCTGTTTTTT	CASSLEAGGEIGELFF
TRBV6-6	TRBJ2-7	TRBD2	many	TGTGCCAGCAGTTACCCCGGACTAGCGGACTCCTACGAGCAGTACTTC	CASSYPGLADSYEQYF
TRBV18	TRBJ2-1	TRBD1	few	TGTGCCAGCTCACCACTTGGACAGGGCCAGCGCGAGCAGTTCTTC	CASSPLGQGQREQFF
TRBV12-3/TRBV12-4	TRBJ1-4	TRBD1	many	TGTGCCAGCAGTGCGAACCGACAGGGGCCTAATGAAAAACTGTTTTTT	CASSANRQGPNEKLFF
TRBV4-3	TRBJ1-3	NA	NA	TGCGCCAGCAGCCCGGAGGGGGACATCTCTGGAAACACCATATATTTT	CASSPEGDISGNTIYF
TRBV10-3	TRBJ2-3	TRBD2	few	TGTGCCATCAGTGAGATAGCGGGTAGCACAGATACGCAGTATTTT	CAISEIAGSTDTQYF
TRBV7-9	TRBJ2-5	TRBD2	NA	TGTGCCAGCAGCCTAAAATGGTCCGCCGGGACTAGCATAAAAGAGACCCAGTACTTC	CASSLKWSAGTSIKETQYF
TRBV11-1	TRBJ2-1	NA	many	TGTGCCAGCTATAATGGCCGTGAGCAGTTCTTC	CASYNGREQFF
TRBV2	TRBJ2-2	NA	few	TGTGCCAGCATGCACGCCGGGGTCAACACCGGGGAGCTGTTTTTT	CASMHAGVNTGELFF
TRBV28	TRBJ1-3	NA	many	TGTGCCAGCACCTTCCCGGGAGGTACTGGAAACACCATATATTTT	CASTFPGGTGNTIYF
TRBV5-1	TRBJ2-3	TRBD2	NA	TGCGCCAGCAGCCCCGGGACTAGCGCCACAGATACGCAGTATTTT	CASSPGTSATDTQYF
TRBV29-1	TRBJ2-5	NA	NA	TGCAGCGTTGATCAAGAGACCCAGTACTTC	CSVDQETQYF
TRBV12-3/TRBV12-4	TRBJ1-2	TRBD1	many	TGTGCCAGCAGTTTAGCTTCGGCAGGGGGAAATAATGGCTACACCTTC	CASSLASAGGNNGYTF
TRBV27	TRBJ2-3	NA	few	TGTGCCAGCAGTTTAAGCCCTAGCTCAGATACGCAGTATTTT	CASSLSPSSDTQYF
TRBV3-1	TRBJ1-5	NA	NA	TGTGCCAGCAGCCAAGATATTAACCTGGGAAGAAATCAGCCCCAGCATTTT	CASSQDINLGRNQPQHF
TRBV10-3	TRBJ1-1	NA	many	TGTGCCACCACCGCAGGGGACTTGAACACTGAAGCTTTCTTT	CATTAGDLNTEAFF
TRBV9	TRBJ2-7	NA	many	TGTGCCAGCAGCGCAGACCCGACGGCGACCTACGAGCAGTACTTC	CASSADPTATYEQYF
TRBV28	TRBJ2-7	TRBD1	many	TGTGCCAGCAGTAGGACAGGTCTGGACTACGAGCAGTACTTC	CASSRTGLDYEQYF
TRBV28	TRBJ1-1	NA	many	TGTGCCAGCAGTAAGGGGTGGGCTGAAGCTTTCTTT	CASSKGWAEAFF
TRBV7-9	TRBJ1-1	NA	few	TGTGCCAGCAGCTTAGCTGGGGGAACGAACACTGAAGCTTTCTTT	CASSLAGGTNTEAFF
TRBV7-2	TRBJ2-7	TRBD2	many	TGTGCCAGCAGCTCCGCCATAGCGGGGGCCTACGAGCAGTACTTC	CASSSAIAGAYEQYF
TRBV7-2	TRBJ2-2	TRBD2	few	TGTGCCAGCAGCCCCATCAGACTAGCGGGATTTGCCGGGGAGCTGTTTTTT	CASSPIRLAGFAGELFF
TRBV7-2	TRBJ1-1	NA	many	TGTGCCAGCAGCTTAGAATTCTCCAGGGCCACTGAAGCTTTCTTT	CASSLEFSRATEAFF
TRBV7-3	TRBJ2-3	TRBD2	NA	TGTGCCAGCAGCCCAACTAGCGGGAGTAGCACAGATACGCAGTATTTT	CASSPTSGSSTDTQYF
TRBV18	TRBJ2-1	NA	many	TGTGCCAGCTCACCGGCGGCGGTAGCTCCCAATGAGCAGTTCTTC	CASSPAAVAPNEQFF
TRBV2	TRBJ2-3	NA	many	TGTGCCAGCAGGAGTTCCACAGATACGCAGTATTTT	CASRSSTDTQYF
TRBV5-6	TRBJ2-3	NA	few	TGTGCCAGCAGCTTCGGACCCACAGATACGCAGTATTTT	CASSFGPTDTQYF
TRBV7-8	TRBJ2-1	TRBD1	NA	TGTGCCAGCAGCTTCGTTACGGGACAGGGTAACAATGAGCAGTTCTTC	CASSFVTGQGNNEQFF
TRBV5-8	TRBJ2-7	TRBD1	many	TGTGCCAGCAGCGGGGACAGGAGAACCTACGAGCAGTACTTC	CASSGDRRTYEQYF
TRBV30	TRBJ2-7	NA	many	TGTGCCTGGAGGAGGCAGGGTCTCTACGAGCAGTACTTC	CAWRRQGLYEQYF
TRBV6-1	TRBJ1-6	TRBD1	few	TGTGCCAGCAGTGAAGGTGGGACAGGGTTTTCACCCCTCCACTTT	CASSEGGTGFSPLHF
TRBV28	TRBJ1-1	NA	NA	TGTGCCAGCAGTCCCGGACCCCTGGACACTGAAGCTTTCTTT	CASSPGPLDTEAFF
TRBV19	TRBJ2-3	TRBD2	NA	TGTGCCAGTAGTACCAGTTATCCTAGCGGGAGGCGGCTGAACACAGATACGCAGTATTTT	CASSTSYPSGRRLNTDTQYF
TRBV20-1	TRBJ2-1	NA	many	TGCAGTGCTACGACGGAGCAACCCGAGGGCAATGAGCAGTTCTTC	CSATTEQPEGNEQFF
TRBV28	TRBJ1-1	NA	many	TGTGCCAGCAGTTCCGGCGGCAGGATGAACACTGAAGCTTTCTTT	CASSSGGRMNTEAFF
TRBV24-1	TRBJ2-5	TRBD1	NA	TGTGCCACCCGGGACAGGGCGGAGGAGACCCAGTACTTC	CATRDRAEETQYF
TRBV20-1	TRBJ2-3	NA	many	TGCAGTGCTAGCTTGTGGGGGGAAAGTGGCACAGATACGCAGTATTTT	CSASLWGESGTDTQYF
TRBV7-8	TRBJ1-1	NA	few	TGTGCCAGCAGCCCATATGACACTGAAGCTTTCTTT	CASSPYDTEAFF
TRBV11-2	TRBJ2-1	TRBD2	NA	TGTGCCAGCAGCTCCCCCTTAGTAGCGGGAGGGTTTGAGCAGTTCTTC	CASSSPLVAGGFEQFF
TRBV28	TRBJ1-2	NA	NA	TGTGCCAGCAGCACACAGGACTATGGCTACACCTTC	CASSTQDYGYTF
TRBV13	TRBJ2-7	TRBD2	NA	TGTGCCAGCAGCTTGAGGGGAAGACTAGCCCGGCACGAGCAGTACTTC	CASSLRGRLARHEQYF
TRBV12-3/TRBV12-4	TRBJ1-2	TRBD1	many	TGTGCCAGCAGCCCGGACAGGGGCCACTATGGCTACACCTTC	CASSPDRGHYGYTF
TRBV7-9	TRBJ2-1	NA	many	TGTGCCAGCAGCTTAGTTGGTAATGAGCAGTTCTTC	CASSLVGNEQFF
TRBV18	TRBJ2-2	TRBD1	few	TGTGCCAGCTCACCGGACAGGGCTGCTTTAGGAAGCGGGGAGCTGTTTTTT	CASSPDRAALGSGELFF
TRBV20-1	TRBJ2-5	TRBD1	many	TGCAGTGCTAGTCAGGGGGCCAAAGAGACCCAGTACTTC	CSASQGAKETQYF
TRBV20-1	TRBJ2-7	NA	many	TGCAGTGCTGTCCGTGCAGGGGCTTACGAGCAGTACTTC	CSAVRAGAYEQYF
TRBV5-6	TRBJ2-7	NA	many	TGTGCCAGCAGCTTTGGGACCCACTCCTACGAGCAGTACTTC	CASSFGTHSYEQYF
TRBV2	TRBJ2-1	NA	many	TGTGCCAGCATATCACAAGGGAATGAGCAGTTCTTC	CASISQGNEQFF